Below, one T cell receptor (beta chain) is given with its context. What it recognizes is unknown. These data come from a study of shared clonotypes between healthy human individuals. Study-wide points: Clonotype sharing across donors was expected to vary with sequencing depth.

TCRdb's copy holds only in-frame clones and misses some; the assay was immunoSEQ multiplex PCR. The data contain over 1.5 million clones, under 99% of them singletons. There are 14 residues in the CDR3. Germline loops: CDR1 SGHTA, CDR2 FQGNSA. V lost 6 bases and J 5 bases, leaving 14 bases between the germline ends. Sequenced sample: naive CD4+ T cells sorted from blood. Subset given: CD45RA+ positively selected. This chain joins TRBV7-2 and TRBJ1-5; D perhaps matches TRBD1 (5 bases). The clonotype was recovered from a man under 40 in good health. CDR3 in amino acids: CASSGGTPHQPQHF. For the CDR3, the DNA is TGTGCCAGCAGTGGGGGAACCCCCCATCAGCCCCAGCATTTT.